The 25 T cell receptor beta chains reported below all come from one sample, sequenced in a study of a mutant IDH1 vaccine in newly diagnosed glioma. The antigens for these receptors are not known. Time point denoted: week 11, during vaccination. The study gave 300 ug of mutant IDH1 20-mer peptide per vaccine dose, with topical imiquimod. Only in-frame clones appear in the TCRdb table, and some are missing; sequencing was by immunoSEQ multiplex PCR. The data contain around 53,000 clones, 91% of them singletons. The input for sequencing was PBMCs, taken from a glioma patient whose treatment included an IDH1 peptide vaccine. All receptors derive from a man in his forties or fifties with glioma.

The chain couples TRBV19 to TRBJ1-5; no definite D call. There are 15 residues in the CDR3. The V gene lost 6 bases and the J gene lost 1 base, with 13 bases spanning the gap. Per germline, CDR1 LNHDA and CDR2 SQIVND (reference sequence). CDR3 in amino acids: CASSWEGLSNQPQHF. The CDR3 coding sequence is TGTGCCAGTAGCTGGGAGGGATTGAGCAATCAGCCCCAGCATTTT.

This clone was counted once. The CDR3 sequence is CASSSKRGGSSEQYF. CDR3 sequence (DNA): TGTGCCAGCAGCTCGAAGCGGGGGGGCTCGTCCGAGCAGTACTTC. This chain connects TRBV7-2 to TRBJ2-7; the match to TRBD2 covers 10 bases. The CDR3 extends over 15 amino acids. After removal of 4 bases from V and 6 bases from J, the junction contained 9 bases not matched to a gene. In germline, CDR1 is SGHTA, CDR2 FQGNSA. The complete variable domain, with remaining parts taken from reference TRBV7-2 and TRBJ2-7, reads GAGVSQSPSNKVTEKGKDVELRCDPISGHTALYWYRQSLGQGLEFLIYFQGNSAPDKSGLPSDRFSAERTGGSVSTLTIQRTQQEDSAVYLCASSSKRGGSSEQYFGPGTRLTVT.

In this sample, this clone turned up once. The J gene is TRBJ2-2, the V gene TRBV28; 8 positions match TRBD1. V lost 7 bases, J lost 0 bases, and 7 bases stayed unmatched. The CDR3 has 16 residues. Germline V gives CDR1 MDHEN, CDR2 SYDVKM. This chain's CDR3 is CASTDLDRANTGELFF. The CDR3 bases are TGTGCCAGCACCGATCTGGACAGGGCGAACACCGGGGAGCTGTTTTTT.

The CDR3 DNA sequence: TGTGCCAGCTCACTCCAGGGCGGGCTCACAGATACGCAGTATTTT. Encoded protein: CASSLQGGLTDTQYF. V is TRBV18 and J is TRBJ2-3; D tentatively reads TRBD1 or TRBD2 (5 bases each). The CDR3 totals 15 residues. Germline V gene data show CDR1 as KGHSH and CDR2 as LQKENI. Trimming shortened V by 4 bases and J by 2 bases, and 13 bases separated the two germline ends.

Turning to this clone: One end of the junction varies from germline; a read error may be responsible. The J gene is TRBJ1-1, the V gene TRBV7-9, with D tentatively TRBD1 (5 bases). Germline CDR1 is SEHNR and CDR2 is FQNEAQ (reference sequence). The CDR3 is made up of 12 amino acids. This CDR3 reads CASSLGVTEAFF. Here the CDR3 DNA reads TGTGCCAGCAGTTTAGGGGTCACTGAAGCTTTCTTT.

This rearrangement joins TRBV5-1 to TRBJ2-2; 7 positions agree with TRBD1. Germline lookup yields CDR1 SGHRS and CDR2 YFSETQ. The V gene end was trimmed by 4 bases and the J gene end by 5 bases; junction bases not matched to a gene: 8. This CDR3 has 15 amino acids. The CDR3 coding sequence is TGCGCCAGCAGCCCCGACAGGGTAGGAACCGGGGAGCTGTTTTTT. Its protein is CASSPDRVGTGELFF.

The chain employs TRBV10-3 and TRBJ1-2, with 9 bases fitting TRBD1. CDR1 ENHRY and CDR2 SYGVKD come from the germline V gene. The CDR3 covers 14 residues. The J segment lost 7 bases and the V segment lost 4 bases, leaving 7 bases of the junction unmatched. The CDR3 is CAISGSTGGVGYTF. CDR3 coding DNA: TGTGCCATCAGTGGTTCGACAGGGGGAGTTGGCTACACCTTC.

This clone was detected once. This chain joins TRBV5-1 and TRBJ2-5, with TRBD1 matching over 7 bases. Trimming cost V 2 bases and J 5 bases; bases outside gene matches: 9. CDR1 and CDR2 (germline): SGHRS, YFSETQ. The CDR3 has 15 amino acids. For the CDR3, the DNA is TGCGCCAGCAGCTTCCAGGGACAGCCTGGGGAGACCCAGTACTTC. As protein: CASSFQGQPGETQYF.

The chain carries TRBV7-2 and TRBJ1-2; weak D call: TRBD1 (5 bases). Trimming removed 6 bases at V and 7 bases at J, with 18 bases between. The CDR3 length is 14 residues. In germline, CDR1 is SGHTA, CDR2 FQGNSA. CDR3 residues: CASRRSGGTGGYTF. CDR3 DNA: TGTGCCAGCAGACGTTCCGGGGGGACTGGTGGCTACACCTTC.

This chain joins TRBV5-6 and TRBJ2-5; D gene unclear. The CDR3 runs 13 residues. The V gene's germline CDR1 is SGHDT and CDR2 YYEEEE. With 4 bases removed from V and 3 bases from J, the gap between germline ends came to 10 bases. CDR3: CASSRAREETQYF. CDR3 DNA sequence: TGTGCCAGCAGCCGGGCCAGAGAAGAGACCCAGTACTTC.

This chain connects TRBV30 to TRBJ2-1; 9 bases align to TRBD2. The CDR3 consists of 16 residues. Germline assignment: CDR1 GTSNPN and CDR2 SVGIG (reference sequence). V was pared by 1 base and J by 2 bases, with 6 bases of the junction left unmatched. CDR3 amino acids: CAWSGGSGGTYNEQFF. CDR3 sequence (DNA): TGTGCCTGGAGTGGAGGTAGCGGGGGCACCTACAATGAGCAGTTCTTC.

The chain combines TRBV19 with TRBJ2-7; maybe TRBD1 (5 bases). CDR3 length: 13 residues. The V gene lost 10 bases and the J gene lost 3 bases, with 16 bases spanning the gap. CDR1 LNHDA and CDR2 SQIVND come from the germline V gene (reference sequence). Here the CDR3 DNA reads TGTGCCACCACCGGACAAATTGGCTACGAGCAGTACTTC. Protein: CATTGQIGYEQYF.

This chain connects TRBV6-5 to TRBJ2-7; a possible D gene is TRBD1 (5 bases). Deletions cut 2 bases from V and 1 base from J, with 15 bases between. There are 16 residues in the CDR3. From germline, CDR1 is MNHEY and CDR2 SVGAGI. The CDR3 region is CASSYRRRQHSYEQYF. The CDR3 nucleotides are TGTGCCAGCAGTTACCGCAGGAGACAGCATTCCTACGAGCAGTACTTC.

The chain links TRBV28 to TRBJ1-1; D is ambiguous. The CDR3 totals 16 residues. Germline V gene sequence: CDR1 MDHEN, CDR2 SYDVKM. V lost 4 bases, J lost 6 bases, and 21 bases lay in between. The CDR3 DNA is TGTGCCAGCAGTTCCCCCCGAGAGTCGACTAATCCTGAAGCTTTCTTT. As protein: CASSSPRESTNPEAFF.

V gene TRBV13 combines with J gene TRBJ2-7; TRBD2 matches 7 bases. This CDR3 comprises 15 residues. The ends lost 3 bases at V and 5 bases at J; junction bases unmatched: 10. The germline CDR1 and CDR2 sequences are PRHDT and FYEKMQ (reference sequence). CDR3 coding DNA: TGTGCCAGCAGCTTCGCGGCGGGGGTACACCACGAGCAGTACTTC. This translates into CASSFAAGVHHEQYF.

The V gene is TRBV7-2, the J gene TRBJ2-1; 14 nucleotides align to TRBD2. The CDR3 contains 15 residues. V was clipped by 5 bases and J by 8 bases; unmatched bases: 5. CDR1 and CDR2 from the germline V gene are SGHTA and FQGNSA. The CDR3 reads CASSLGLAGGYEQFF. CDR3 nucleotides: TGTGCCAGCAGCCTCGGACTAGCGGGGGGATATGAGCAGTTCTTC.

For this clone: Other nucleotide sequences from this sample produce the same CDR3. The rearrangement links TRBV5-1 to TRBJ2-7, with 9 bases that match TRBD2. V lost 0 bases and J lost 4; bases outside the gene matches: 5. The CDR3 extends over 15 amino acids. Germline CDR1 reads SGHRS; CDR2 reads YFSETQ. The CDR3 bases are TGCGCCAGCAGCTTGGTAGGTAGCGGGAGTTACGAGCAGTACTTC. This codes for CASSLVGSGSYEQYF.

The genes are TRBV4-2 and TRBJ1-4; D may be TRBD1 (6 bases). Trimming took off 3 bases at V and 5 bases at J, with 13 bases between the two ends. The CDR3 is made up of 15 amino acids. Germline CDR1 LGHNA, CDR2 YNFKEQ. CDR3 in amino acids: CASSQSSGENEKLFF. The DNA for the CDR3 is TGTGCCAGCAGCCAGTCGTCAGGGGAGAATGAAAAACTGTTTTTT.

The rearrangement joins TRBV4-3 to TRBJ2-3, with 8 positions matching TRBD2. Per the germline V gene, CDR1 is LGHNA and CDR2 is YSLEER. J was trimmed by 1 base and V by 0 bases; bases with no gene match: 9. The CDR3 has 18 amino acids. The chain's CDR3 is CASSQEGGLAGRTDTQYF. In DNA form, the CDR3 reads TGCGCCAGCAGCCAAGAGGGGGGGCTAGCGGGTCGCACAGATACGCAGTATTTT.

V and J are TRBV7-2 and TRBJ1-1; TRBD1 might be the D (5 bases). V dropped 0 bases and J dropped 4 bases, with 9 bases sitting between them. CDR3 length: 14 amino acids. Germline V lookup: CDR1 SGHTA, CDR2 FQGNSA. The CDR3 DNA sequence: TGTGCCAGCAGCTTAGCGGGGGGTAGCACTGAAGCTTTCTTT. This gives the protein CASSLAGGSTEAFF.

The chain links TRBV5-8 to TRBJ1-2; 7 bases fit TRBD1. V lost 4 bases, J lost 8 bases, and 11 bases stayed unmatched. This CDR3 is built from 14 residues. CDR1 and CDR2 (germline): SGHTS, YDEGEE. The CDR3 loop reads CASSQPGQPRGYTF. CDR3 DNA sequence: TGTGCCAGCAGCCAACCGGGACAGCCTAGGGGCTACACCTTC.

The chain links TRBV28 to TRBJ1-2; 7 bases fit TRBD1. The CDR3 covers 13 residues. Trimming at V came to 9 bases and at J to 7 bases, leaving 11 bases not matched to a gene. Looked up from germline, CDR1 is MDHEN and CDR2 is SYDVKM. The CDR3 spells CASILTGAGGYTF. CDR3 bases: TGTGCCAGTATTTTAACAGGGGCTGGTGGCTACACCTTC.

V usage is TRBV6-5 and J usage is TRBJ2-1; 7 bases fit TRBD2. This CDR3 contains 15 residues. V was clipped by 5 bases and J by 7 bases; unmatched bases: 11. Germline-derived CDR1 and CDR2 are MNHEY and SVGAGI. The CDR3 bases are TGTGCCAGCAGTCCGACTAGCAGGGCGGCAAATGAGCAGTTCTTC. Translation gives CASSPTSRAANEQFF.

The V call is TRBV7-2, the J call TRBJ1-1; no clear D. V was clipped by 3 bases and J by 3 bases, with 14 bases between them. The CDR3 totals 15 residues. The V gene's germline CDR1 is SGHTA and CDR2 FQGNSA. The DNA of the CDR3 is TGTGCCAGCAGCTTCGTTAGGCGGCGGCACACTGAAGCTTTCTTT. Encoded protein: CASSFVRRRHTEAFF.

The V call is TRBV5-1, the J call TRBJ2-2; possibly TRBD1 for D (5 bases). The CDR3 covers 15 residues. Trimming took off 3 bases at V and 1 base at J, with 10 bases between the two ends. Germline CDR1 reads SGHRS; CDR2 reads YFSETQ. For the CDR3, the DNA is TGCGCCAGCAGCTCGACAGTTATGAACACCGGGGAGCTGTTTTTT. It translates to CASSSTVMNTGELFF.